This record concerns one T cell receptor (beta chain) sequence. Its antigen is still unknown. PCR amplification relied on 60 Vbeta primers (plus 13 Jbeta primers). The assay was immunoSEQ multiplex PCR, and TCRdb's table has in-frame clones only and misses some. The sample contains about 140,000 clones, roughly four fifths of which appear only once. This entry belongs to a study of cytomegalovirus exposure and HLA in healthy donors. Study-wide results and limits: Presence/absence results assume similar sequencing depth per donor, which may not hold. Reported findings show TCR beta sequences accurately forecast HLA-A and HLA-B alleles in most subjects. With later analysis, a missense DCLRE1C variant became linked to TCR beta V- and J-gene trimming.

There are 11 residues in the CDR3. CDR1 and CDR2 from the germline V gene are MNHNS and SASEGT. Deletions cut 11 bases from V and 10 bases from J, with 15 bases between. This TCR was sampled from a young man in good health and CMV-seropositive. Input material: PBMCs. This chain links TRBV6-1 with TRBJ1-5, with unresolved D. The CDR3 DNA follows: TGTGCCGGCGGGGATGGGGTCCCCCAGCATTTT. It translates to CAGGDGVPQHF.